This TCR beta chain came from a study of regulatory T cells in long-lasting Graves disease. The V end lost 0 bases, the J end lost 4 bases, and 16 bases lay between the germline ends. The germline CDR1 and CDR2 sequences are KGHSH and LQKENI. The CDR3 is 16 residues long. As to time point: persistent/refractory GD, antithyroid drugs over 5 years with positive TRAb. RNA extracted from PBMCs served as the sequencing template. Patients were enrolled at an endocrinology department in Xi'an, China. The collection involved drawing around 8.5 milliliters of peripheral blood into EDTA tubes. Building of the TCR beta libraries involved iRepertoire HTBI primers and Arm-PCR of CDR3 regions. MiXCR, applied by TCRdb to the multiplex PCR reads, yields one record per CDR3 protein. The table has 650,000 to 700,000 distinct CDR3 sequences, about 32% seen once.

The specimen was peripheral blood mononuclear cells (PBMCs), collected when the disease was refractory, from a patient treated with antithyroid drugs. The V gene is TRBV18, the J gene TRBJ2-7; D may be TRBD2 (5 bases). The TCR comes from a female donor with Graves disease. This CDR3 is CASSPPSGNPAYEQYF. The CDR3 DNA follows: TGTGCCAGCTCACCACCGTCGGGGAATCCTGCGTACGAGCAGTACTTC.